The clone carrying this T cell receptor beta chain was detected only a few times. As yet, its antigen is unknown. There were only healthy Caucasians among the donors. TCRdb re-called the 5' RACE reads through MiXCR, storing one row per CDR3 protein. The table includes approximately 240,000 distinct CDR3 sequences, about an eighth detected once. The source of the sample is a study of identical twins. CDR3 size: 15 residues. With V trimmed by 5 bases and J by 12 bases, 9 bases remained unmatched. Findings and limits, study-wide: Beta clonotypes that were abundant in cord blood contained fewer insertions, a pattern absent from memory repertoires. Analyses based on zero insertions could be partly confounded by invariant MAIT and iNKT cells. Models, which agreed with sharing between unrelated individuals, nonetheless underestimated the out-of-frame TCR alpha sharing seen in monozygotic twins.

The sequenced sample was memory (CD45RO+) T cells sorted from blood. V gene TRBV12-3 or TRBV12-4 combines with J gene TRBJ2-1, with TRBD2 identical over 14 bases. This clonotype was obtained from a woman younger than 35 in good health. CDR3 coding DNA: TGTGCCAGCAGTCGACTAGCGGGGGGGGGGTTGGTGCAGTTCTTC. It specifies CASSRLAGGGLVQFF.